This is a list of T cell receptor beta chains from one sample in a study of blood T cells in healthy people across ages. A single record per CDR3 protein comes from TCRdb applying MiXCR to the 5' RACE reads. The table lists 630,000 or so distinct CDR3 sequences, around 31% of them singletons. Material for sequencing was blood. The receptors stem from a woman older than 75 in good health. The CDR3 runs from the conserved cysteine through the conserved F or W. D genes are given only for firm matches. Clone size, where shown, is once, few, many, or a class for clones that have expanded.

j_gene: TRBJ2-3; abundance: -; d_gene: -; v_gene: TRBV30; CDR3aa: CAWCSGTGDTQYF; CDR3nt: TGTGCCTGGTGTTCCGGGACCGGGGATACGCAGTATTTT
j_gene: TRBJ1-1; abundance: many; d_gene: -; v_gene: TRBV5-8; CDR3aa: CASSLGQIMNTEAFF; CDR3nt: TGTGCCAGCAGCTTGGGGCAAATCATGAACACTGAAGCTTTCTTT
j_gene: TRBJ1-5; abundance: many; d_gene: TRBD1; v_gene: TRBV6-1; CDR3aa: CASIMDRGGNQPQHF; CDR3nt: TGTGCCAGCATCATGGACAGGGGAGGCAATCAGCCCCAGCATTTT
j_gene: TRBJ1-2; abundance: -; d_gene: -; v_gene: TRBV6-5; CDR3aa: CASSYFPGQSPYGYTF; CDR3nt: TGTGCCAGCAGTTACTTTCCGGGACAAAGTCCATATGGCTACACCTTC
j_gene: TRBJ2-7; abundance: many; d_gene: -; v_gene: TRBV12-3/TRBV12-4; CDR3aa: CASSLGDPIPSEQYF; CDR3nt: TGTGCCAGCAGTTTAGGGGACCCTATTCCTAGCGAGCAGTACTTC
j_gene: TRBJ1-1; abundance: many; d_gene: -; v_gene: TRBV6-5; CDR3aa: CASSPGRTVMNTEAFF; CDR3nt: TGTGCCAGCAGTCCGGGACGGACCGTCATGAACACTGAAGCTTTCTTT
j_gene: TRBJ1-2; abundance: -; d_gene: -; v_gene: TRBV20-1; CDR3aa: CSAAKTQGGYGYTF; CDR3nt: TGCAGTGCTGCCAAAACCCAGGGTGGCTATGGCTACACCTTC
j_gene: TRBJ2-1; abundance: -; d_gene: TRBD2; v_gene: TRBV4-1; CDR3aa: CASSQDPGLAGYNEQFF; CDR3nt: TGCGCCAGCAGCCAAGATCCAGGACTAGCGGGGTACAATGAGCAGTTCTTC
j_gene: TRBJ2-5; abundance: many; d_gene: TRBD1; v_gene: TRBV11-2; CDR3aa: CASSPTGGFSQETQYF; CDR3nt: TGTGCCAGCAGCCCGACAGGGGGGTTTAGTCAAGAGACCCAGTACTTC
j_gene: TRBJ2-3; abundance: many; d_gene: -; v_gene: TRBV6-6; CDR3aa: CASSSQDTDTQYF; CDR3nt: TGTGCCAGCAGCTCACAGGACACAGATACGCAGTATTTT
j_gene: TRBJ2-7; abundance: many; d_gene: -; v_gene: TRBV6-5; CDR3aa: CASSYSAASSYEQYF; CDR3nt: TGTGCCAGCAGTTACTCGGCGGCGAGCTCCTACGAGCAGTACTTC
j_gene: TRBJ1-6; abundance: many; d_gene: TRBD1; v_gene: TRBV5-1; CDR3aa: CASSLTGSEPLHF; CDR3nt: TGCGCCAGCAGCCTGACAGGGTCCGAACCCCTCCACTTT
j_gene: TRBJ2-3; abundance: many; d_gene: TRBD1; v_gene: TRBV5-6; CDR3aa: CASSPTGVITDTQYF; CDR3nt: TGTGCCAGCAGCCCGACAGGGGTCATCACAGATACGCAGTATTTT
j_gene: TRBJ2-6; abundance: many; d_gene: -; v_gene: TRBV7-3; CDR3aa: CASSFDISGANVLTF; CDR3nt: TGTGCCAGCAGCTTTGACATCTCTGGGGCCAACGTCCTGACTTTC
j_gene: TRBJ2-1; abundance: -; d_gene: TRBD1; v_gene: TRBV20-1; CDR3aa: CSARIRGRGEQFF; CDR3nt: TGCAGTGCTAGGATAAGGGGGCGCGGTGAGCAGTTCTTC
j_gene: TRBJ1-1; abundance: many; d_gene: -; v_gene: TRBV24-1; CDR3aa: CATSDLQGKAFF; CDR3nt: TGTGCCACCAGTGATTTGCAGGGAAAAGCTTTCTTT
j_gene: TRBJ2-1; abundance: many; d_gene: TRBD2; v_gene: TRBV6-1; CDR3aa: CASSGASGGISEQFF; CDR3nt: TGTGCCAGCAGTGGTGCTAGCGGGGGGATAAGTGAGCAGTTCTTC
j_gene: TRBJ2-6; abundance: -; d_gene: -; v_gene: TRBV6-4; CDR3aa: CASSHWRVASNSGANVLTF; CDR3nt: TGTGCCAGCAGCCATTGGCGAGTGGCCAGCAACTCTGGGGCCAACGTCCTGACTTTC
j_gene: TRBJ2-7; abundance: -; d_gene: -; v_gene: TRBV7-2; CDR3aa: CASGLGPGTYEQYF; CDR3nt: TGTGCCAGCGGCTTAGGCCCCGGAACCTACGAGCAGTACTTC
j_gene: TRBJ2-7; abundance: -; d_gene: -; v_gene: TRBV5-1; CDR3aa: CASSLASRGNIQYF; CDR3nt: TGCGCCAGCAGCTTAGCCTCGAGGGGAAACATCCAGTACTTC
j_gene: TRBJ1-1; abundance: many; d_gene: TRBD1; v_gene: TRBV10-3; CDR3aa: CAIRSTGARDTEAFF; CDR3nt: TGTGCCATCAGATCCACAGGGGCTCGAGATACTGAAGCTTTCTTT
j_gene: TRBJ1-1; abundance: few; d_gene: -; v_gene: TRBV20-1; CDR3aa: CSASENTEAFF; CDR3nt: TGCAGTGCTAGTGAGAACACTGAAGCTTTCTTT
j_gene: TRBJ2-7; abundance: many; d_gene: TRBD1; v_gene: TRBV20-1; CDR3aa: CSARGQIPGQAYEQYF; CDR3nt: TGCAGTGCTAGAGGTCAGATACCGGGACAGGCCTACGAGCAGTACTTC
j_gene: TRBJ2-7; abundance: -; d_gene: -; v_gene: TRBV6-1; CDR3aa: CASSDLERASYEQYF; CDR3nt: TGTGCCAGCAGTGATCTCGAGCGGGCCTCCTACGAGCAGTACTTC
j_gene: TRBJ2-5; abundance: -; d_gene: -; v_gene: TRBV7-2; CDR3aa: CASSFGALGGETQYF; CDR3nt: TGTGCCAGCAGCTTCGGCGCCTTGGGTGGAGAGACCCAGTACTTC
j_gene: TRBJ2-1; abundance: once; d_gene: -; v_gene: TRBV9; CDR3aa: CASSVSGFFNEQFF; CDR3nt: TGTGCCAGCAGCGTGAGCGGCTTTTTCAATGAGCAGTTCTTC
j_gene: TRBJ1-5; abundance: -; d_gene: -; v_gene: TRBV20-1; CDR3aa: CSARGGVAILNQPQHF; CDR3nt: TGCAGTGCTAGGGGGGGGGTAGCCATCCTAAATCAGCCCCAGCATTTT
j_gene: TRBJ2-1; abundance: many; d_gene: TRBD1; v_gene: TRBV20-1; CDR3aa: CSARTGGKNEQFF; CDR3nt: TGCAGTGCTAGGACAGGGGGCAAGAATGAGCAGTTCTTC
j_gene: TRBJ1-1; abundance: -; d_gene: -; v_gene: TRBV29-1; CDR3aa: CSVNREGGTEAFF; CDR3nt: TGCAGCGTTAACAGGGAGGGGGGCACTGAAGCTTTCTTT
j_gene: TRBJ1-5; abundance: few; d_gene: -; v_gene: TRBV27; CDR3aa: CASMGSLNQPQHF; CDR3nt: TGTGCCAGCATGGGATCGCTCAATCAGCCCCAGCATTTT
j_gene: TRBJ2-7; abundance: many; d_gene: TRBD2; v_gene: TRBV20-1; CDR3aa: CSARDWTRGNLEQYF; CDR3nt: TGCAGTGCTAGAGATTGGACTAGAGGCAACCTCGAGCAGTACTTC
j_gene: TRBJ2-3; abundance: -; d_gene: TRBD2; v_gene: TRBV20-1; CDR3aa: CSASRASGSTDTQYF; CDR3nt: TGCAGTGCTAGCAGGGCTAGCGGGAGCACAGATACGCAGTATTTT
j_gene: TRBJ2-7; abundance: many; d_gene: TRBD1; v_gene: TRBV15; CDR3aa: CATSRGGTGSYEQYF; CDR3nt: TGTGCCACCAGCAGAGGAGGGACAGGCTCCTACGAGCAGTACTTC
j_gene: TRBJ2-4; abundance: -; d_gene: -; v_gene: TRBV3-1; CDR3aa: CAGSPTGTTIQYF; CDR3nt: TGTGCCGGCAGCCCCACCGGGACGACCATTCAGTACTTC
j_gene: TRBJ1-1; abundance: few; d_gene: -; v_gene: TRBV4-3; CDR3aa: CASSQALGTNIEAFF; CDR3nt: TGCGCCAGCAGCCAGGCCTTGGGGACCAACATTGAAGCTTTCTTT
j_gene: TRBJ2-7; abundance: many; d_gene: -; v_gene: TRBV11-2; CDR3aa: CASSLDDGPEQYF; CDR3nt: TGTGCCAGCAGCTTAGATGACGGACCCGAGCAGTACTTC
j_gene: TRBJ2-1; abundance: -; d_gene: -; v_gene: TRBV7-2; CDR3aa: CASSLEGLAPNEQFF; CDR3nt: TGTGCCAGCAGCTTAGAGGGACTGGCCCCTAATGAGCAGTTCTTC
j_gene: TRBJ1-1; abundance: few; d_gene: -; v_gene: TRBV6-1; CDR3aa: CASGMSRVSTEAFF; CDR3nt: TGTGCCAGCGGGATGAGCAGGGTGTCTACTGAAGCTTTCTTT
j_gene: TRBJ1-5; abundance: few; d_gene: -; v_gene: TRBV20-1; CDR3aa: CSARTGPQPQHF; CDR3nt: TGCAGTGCTAGAACGGGGCCTCAGCCCCAGCATTTT
j_gene: TRBJ2-5; abundance: many; d_gene: TRBD2; v_gene: TRBV7-2; CDR3aa: CASSLPHSSSGGFQETQYF; CDR3nt: TGTGCCAGCAGCCTTCCCCATTCGAGTAGCGGGGGTTTCCAAGAGACCCAGTACTTC
j_gene: TRBJ2-1; abundance: once; d_gene: TRBD2; v_gene: TRBV20-1; CDR3aa: CSASPRLAYDGQFF; CDR3nt: TGCAGTGCTAGTCCTCGACTAGCTTACGATGGGCAGTTCTTC
j_gene: TRBJ1-6; abundance: few; d_gene: TRBD1; v_gene: TRBV9; CDR3aa: CASSVGGTGGSPLHF; CDR3nt: TGTGCCAGCAGCGTAGGCGGGACAGGGGGCTCACCCCTCCACTTT